Here is one T cell receptor beta chain with its context. The antigen remains undetermined. This sample was included in a study of a mutant IDH1 vaccine in newly diagnosed glioma. Whole-study context: Patients had received radiotherapy, temozolomide, or both previously, most receiving both. Study results and caveats: The authors found pseudoprogression apparently unrelated to changes in top peripheral T cell clonotypes. The vaccine induced immune responses, and these occurred in roughly 93% of patients.

Time point: baseline, week 1 (first vaccination visit). Stated treatment: pre-vaccination baseline after standard-of-care therapy. New WHO grade 3 or 4 astrocytomas that were IDH1-mutant and ATRX-lost occurred in the donors. Assay: immunoSEQ multiplex PCR; the TCRdb copy retains only in-frame clones and omits some. The table records 70,000 or so clones, 80% to 90% of them present only once. This specimen was peripheral blood mononuclear cells (PBMCs), taken from a glioma patient treated with radiotherapy, temozolomide or both. This clonotype was sampled from a young woman with glioma. Some clones in this sample may be carry-over from other donors' samples.

The CDR3 is CASSVRGGGYTF. The CDR3 DNA sequence: TGTGCCAGCAGTGTCAGGGGTGGTGGCTACACCTTC. The rearrangement links TRBV6-5 to TRBJ1-2, with D perhaps matching TRBD1 (6 bases). Germline assignment: CDR1 MNHEY and CDR2 SVGAGI. The CDR3 is 12 amino acids. V was clipped by 5 bases and J by 7 bases, with 11 bases between them.